This TCR beta chain was recovered during a study of shared clonotypes between healthy human individuals. Profiling relied on immunoSEQ multiplex PCR, and the TCRdb table lists in-frame clones only, not all of them. The table lists 2 million to 3 million clones, under 95% of them singletons. The germline V and J ends were trimmed by 5 bases and 6 bases, with 17 bases remaining between them. Germline V gene data show CDR1 as LNHDA and CDR2 as SQIVND (reference sequence). The CDR3 length is 14 residues. V and J are TRBV19 and TRBJ2-7; perhaps TRBD2 as D (5 bases). Sequencing was carried out using naive CD4+ T cells from PBMCs. Noted subset: CD45RA+ positively selected. This receptor was taken from a man younger than 35 in good health. Some clones in this sample may be carry-over from other donors' samples. The CDR3 DNA follows: TGTGCCAGTAGTTCCCCGACCCACGCGGGCGAGCAGTACTTC. It is translated as CASSSPTHAGEQYF.